The clone carrying this T cell receptor (beta chain) turned up a few times. Its matching antigen is unknown. The CDR3 is 14 amino acids. CDR1 is GTSNPN, CDR2 SVGIG, per germline (reference sequence). After removal of 1 base from V and 5 bases from J, the junction contained 6 bases not matched to a gene. Amplification of TCR beta CDR3 regions used RNA transcripts. In the first round, RT-PCR was carried out with HTBI primers, and a multiplex PCR formed the second round. TCRdb re-derived calls from the multiplex PCR reads in MiXCR, one entry per CDR3 protein. The table records just over 400,000 distinct CDR3 sequences, over 20% of them present only once. Researchers classed hyperthyroidism as stable given no ophthalmopathy within 18 months of follow-up. Eligible hyperthyroidism cases comprised new diagnoses of under 2 months' duration in individuals aged 18 to 65. The data derive from a study of Graves' ophthalmopathy and Graves' hyperthyroidism.

General study points: Built on 13 signatures, a model told ophthalmopathy apart from stable hyperthyroidism with almost 90% sensitivity and over 80% specificity. Most thyroid clonotypes with frequency above 0.001 were detected in blood too.

The origin of this receptor is a woman aged 18-35 years with stable Graves' hyperthyroidism. The rearrangement uses TRBV30 and TRBJ2-7; 9 bases align to TRBD2. Sequenced material: peripheral blood. The CDR3 spells CAWSGGGRANEQYF. In DNA, the CDR3 is TGTGCCTGGAGTGGAGGCGGGAGGGCCAACGAGCAGTACTTC. Supplemented by reference TRBV30 and TRBJ2-7, the full variable domain reads SQTIHQWPATLVQPVGSPLSLECTVEGTSNPNLYWYRQAAGRGLQLLFYSVGIGQISSEVPQNLSASRPQDRQFILSSKKLLLSDSGFYLCAWSGGGRANEQYFGPGTRLTVT.